The 10 T cell receptor beta chains below come from one sample, sequenced in a study of CD8+CD57+ T cells in acquired aplastic anemia listed by TCRdb under 2018. The listed sequencing device is Illumina HiSeq 2000. Genomic DNA was used as template for profiling of TCR beta VDJ combinations and CDR3 sequences. TCRdb reanalyzed the raw reads on its own, using fastp at Q25 for trimming and MiXCR for clone calling, and kept in-frame beta chains. Every distinct CDR3 protein forms one entry, paired with its most common genes and DNA. In this sample the table shows about 220,000 distinct CDR3 sequences, about 37% of which occur a single time. Of the sample, around 1.1% falls within the top ten clones. The sample was sorted CD4+, CD8+, or CD8+CD57+ T cells (not recorded which) from PBMCs. These receptors came from a human donor in good health, serving as a control.

This clonotype has only a few counts. The rearrangement joins TRBV6-1 to TRBJ1-4; D may be TRBD1 (5 bases). This CDR3 comprises 14 residues. Deletions cut 6 bases from V and 5 bases from J, with 13 bases between. Germline values: CDR1 MNHNS, CDR2 SASEGT. The CDR3 here is CASRAGTRNEKLFF. In DNA, the CDR3 is TGTGCCAGCAGAGCCGGGACTAGGAATGAAAAACTGTTTTTT.

In the case of this clonotype: One base away lies a much larger clone, so this may be a sequencing read error. Given the absence of the conserved phenylalanine or tryptophan at the CDR3 end, a read error is likely. The genes are TRBV7-2 and TRBJ1-3; D ambiguous. Germline CDR1 and CDR2: SGHTA and FQGNSA. The CDR3 has 14 residues. Trimming pared 5 bases from V and 4 bases from J, leaving 12 bases between. CDR3 loop: CASSHQRAGNTIYS. DNA for the CDR3: TGTGCCAGCAGCCATCAAAGAGCCGGAAACACCATATATTCT.

This clonotype showed up many times. The chain's CDR3 is CATSRGGQGKNIQYF. The CDR3 region has the DNA TGTGCCACCAGCAGAGGAGGACAGGGCAAAAACATTCAGTACTTC. This chain uses TRBV15 with TRBJ2-4; the match to TRBD1 covers 8 bases. This CDR3 spans 15 amino acids. With 1 base clipped from V and 3 bases from J, the junction kept 2 bases outside the gene matches. The germline V gene encodes CDR1 LNHNV and CDR2 YYDKDF (reference sequence).

The J gene is TRBJ1-5, the V gene TRBV10-3; perhaps TRBD1 as D (5 bases). Germline V CDR1 and CDR2: ENHRY, SYGVKD. There are 13 residues in the CDR3. Trimming removed 6 bases at V and 7 bases at J, with 13 bases between. The CDR3, as DNA: TGTGCCATCAGGGGACGGGATTCCCAGCCCCAGCATTTT. This encodes CAIRGRDSQPQHF.

This clonotype was picked up a small number of times. The chain employs TRBV19 and TRBJ1-1; D uncertain. The CDR3 is made up of 15 amino acids. Germline CDR1 reads LNHDA; CDR2 reads SQIVND (reference sequence). Trimming stripped 7 bases from V and 0 bases from J, with 15 bases between. CDR3 bases: TGTGCCAGTACGGGCAGGTCGGGGATGAACACTGAAGCTTTCTTT. As protein: CASTGRSGMNTEAFF.

With regard to this clonotype: Relative to the germline gene, one junction end is altered; a read error may explain this. This chain connects TRBV10-3 to TRBJ2-4; 8 nucleotides agree with TRBD2. CDR1 ENHRY and CDR2 SYGVKD come from the germline V gene. CDR3 length: 16 residues. The CDR3 DNA reads as TGTGCCATCAGTGAGTCTCGACTAGCGTTGGGAGACATTCGGTACTTC. Its protein product is CAISESRLALGDIRYF.

The chain links TRBV10-2 to TRBJ1-1; 8 bases are shared with TRBD1. V shed 5 bases, J shed 1 base, and the junction held 3 bases outside the gene matches. Germline values: CDR1 WSHSY, CDR2 SAAADI. This CDR3 contains 14 residues. The CDR3 loop is CASSTGGGNTEAFF. The DNA of the CDR3 is TGCGCCAGCAGTACAGGGGGAGGGAACACTGAAGCTTTCTTT.

The J gene is TRBJ2-3, the V gene TRBV5-4; the match to TRBD1 covers 10 bases. The CDR3 sequence is 18 residues long. Germline V gene sequence: CDR1 SGHNT, CDR2 YYREEE (reference sequence). V lost 3 bases to trimming and J lost 2 bases; unmatched junction nucleotides: 12. CDR3 nucleotide sequence: TGTGCCAGCAGCTGGACAGGGGGAAAGGGGGGCAACACAGATACGCAGTATTTT. As protein: CASSWTGGKGGNTDTQYF. The complete variable domain, with remaining parts taken from reference TRBV5-4 and TRBJ2-3, reads ETGVTQSPTHLIKTRGQQVTLRCSSQSGHNTVSWYQQALGQGPQFIFQYYREEENGRGNFPPRFSGLQFPNYSSELNVNALELDDSALYLCASSWTGGKGGNTDTQYFGPGTRLTVL.

The chain is built from TRBV11-2 and TRBJ2-1; TRBD1 matches at 7 bases. In germline, CDR1 is SGHAT, CDR2 FQNNGV. CDR3 length: 16 amino acids. With V trimmed by 0 bases and J by 6 bases, 8 bases remained unmatched. CDR3 amino acids: CASSLDRQGVGNEQFF. The CDR3 region has the DNA TGTGCCAGCAGCTTAGACCGACAGGGAGTGGGCAATGAGCAGTTCTTC.

This clonotype appeared many times. The chain recombines TRBV5-1 with TRBJ2-1, with D perhaps TRBD2 (6 bases). The V gene lost 0 bases and the J gene lost 0 bases, with 10 bases spanning the gap. The CDR3 covers 16 residues. CDR1 SGHRS and CDR2 YFSETQ come from the germline V gene. The CDR3 nucleotides are TGCGCCAGCAGCTTGGGGCGGGATAGCTCCTACAATGAGCAGTTCTTC. Protein sequence: CASSLGRDSSYNEQFF.